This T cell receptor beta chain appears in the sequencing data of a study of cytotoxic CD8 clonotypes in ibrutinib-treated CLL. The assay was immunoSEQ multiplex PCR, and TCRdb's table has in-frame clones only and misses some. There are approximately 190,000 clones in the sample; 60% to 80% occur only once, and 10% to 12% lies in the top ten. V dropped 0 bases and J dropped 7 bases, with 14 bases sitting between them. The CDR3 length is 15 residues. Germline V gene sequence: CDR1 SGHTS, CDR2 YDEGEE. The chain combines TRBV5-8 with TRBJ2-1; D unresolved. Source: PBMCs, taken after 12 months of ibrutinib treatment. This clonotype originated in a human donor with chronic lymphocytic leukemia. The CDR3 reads CASSLVSVRANEQFF. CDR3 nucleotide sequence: TGTGCCAGCAGCTTGGTTTCGGTCCGGGCTAATGAGCAGTTCTTC.